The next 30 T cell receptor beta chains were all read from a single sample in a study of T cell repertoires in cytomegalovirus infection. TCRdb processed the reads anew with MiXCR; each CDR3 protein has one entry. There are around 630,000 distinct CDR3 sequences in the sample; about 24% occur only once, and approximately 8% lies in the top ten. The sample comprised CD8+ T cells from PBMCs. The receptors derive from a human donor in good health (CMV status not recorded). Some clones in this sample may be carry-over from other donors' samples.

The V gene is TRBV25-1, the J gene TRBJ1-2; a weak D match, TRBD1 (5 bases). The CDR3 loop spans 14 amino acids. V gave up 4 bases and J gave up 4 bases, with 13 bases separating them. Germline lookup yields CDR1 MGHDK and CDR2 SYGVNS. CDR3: CASSGGTTVYGYTF. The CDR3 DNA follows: TGTGCCAGCAGTGGGGGGACGACAGTCTATGGCTACACCTTC.

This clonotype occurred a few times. This CDR3 is CASSHVTEGNQPQHF. CDR3 nucleotides: TGTGCCAGCTCACACGTCACTGAGGGTAATCAGCCCCAGCATTTT. The chain uses TRBV18 and TRBJ1-5, with no clear D. Trimming took 4 bases from V and 4 from J, leaving 14 bases between them. The CDR3 consists of 15 residues. CDR1 KGHSH and CDR2 LQKENI come from the germline V gene.

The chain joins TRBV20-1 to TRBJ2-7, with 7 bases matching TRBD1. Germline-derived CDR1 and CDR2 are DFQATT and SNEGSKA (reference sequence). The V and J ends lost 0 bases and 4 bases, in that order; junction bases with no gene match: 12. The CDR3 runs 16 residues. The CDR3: CSARDRATGRAYEQYF. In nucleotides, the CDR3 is TGCAGTGCTAGAGATAGGGCGACAGGGCGAGCTTACGAGCAGTACTTC.

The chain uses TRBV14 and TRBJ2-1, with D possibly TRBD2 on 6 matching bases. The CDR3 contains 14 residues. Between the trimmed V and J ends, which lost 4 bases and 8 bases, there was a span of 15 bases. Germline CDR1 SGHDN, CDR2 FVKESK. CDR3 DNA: TGTGCCAGCAGCCCGTTTGCGGGGTTCTATGAGCAGTTCTTC. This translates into CASSPFAGFYEQFF.

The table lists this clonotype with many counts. As DNA, the CDR3 is TGTGCCAGCAGCCGGGGACAGTACAATGAGCAGTTCTTC. This encodes CASSRGQYNEQFF. The genes are TRBV7-4 and TRBJ2-1; 7 bases fit TRBD1. Germline CDR1 reads SGHVT; CDR2 reads SQSDAQ. The V and J ends lost 5 bases and 4 bases, in that order; junction bases with no gene match: 2. This CDR3 spans 13 amino acids.

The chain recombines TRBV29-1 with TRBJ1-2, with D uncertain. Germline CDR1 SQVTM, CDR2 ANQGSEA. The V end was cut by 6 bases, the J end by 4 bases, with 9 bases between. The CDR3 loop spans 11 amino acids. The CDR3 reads CSVRSLYGYTF. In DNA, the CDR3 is TGCAGCGTCCGATCCCTCTATGGCTACACCTTC.

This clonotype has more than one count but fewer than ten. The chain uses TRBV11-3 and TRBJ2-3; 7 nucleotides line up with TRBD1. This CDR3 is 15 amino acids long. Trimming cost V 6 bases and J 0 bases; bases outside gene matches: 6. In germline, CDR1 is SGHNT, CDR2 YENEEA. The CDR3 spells CASSLTGFSTDTQYF. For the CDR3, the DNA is TGTGCCAGCAGTTTGACAGGGTTCAGCACAGATACGCAGTATTTT.

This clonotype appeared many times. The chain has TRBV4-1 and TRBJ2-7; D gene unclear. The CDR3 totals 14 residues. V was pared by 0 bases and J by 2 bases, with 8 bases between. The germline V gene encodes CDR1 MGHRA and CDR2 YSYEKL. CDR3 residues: CASSQDRPAYEQYF. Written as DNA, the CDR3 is TGCGCCAGCAGCCAAGATCGGCCAGCCTACGAGCAGTACTTC.

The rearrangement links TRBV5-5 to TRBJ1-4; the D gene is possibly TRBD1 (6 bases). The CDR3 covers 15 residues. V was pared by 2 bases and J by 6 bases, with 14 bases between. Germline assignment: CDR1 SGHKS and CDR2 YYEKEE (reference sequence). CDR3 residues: CASSFTGTTYEKLFF. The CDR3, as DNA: TGTGCCAGCAGCTTTACCGGGACAACCTATGAAAAACTGTTTTTT.

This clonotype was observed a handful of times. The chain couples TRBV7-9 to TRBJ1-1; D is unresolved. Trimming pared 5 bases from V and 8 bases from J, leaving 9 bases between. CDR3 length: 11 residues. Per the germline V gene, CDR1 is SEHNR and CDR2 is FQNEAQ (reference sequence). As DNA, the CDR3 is TGTGCCAGCAGCCGTCCCGCCGAAGCTTTCTTT. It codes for CASSRPAEAFF.

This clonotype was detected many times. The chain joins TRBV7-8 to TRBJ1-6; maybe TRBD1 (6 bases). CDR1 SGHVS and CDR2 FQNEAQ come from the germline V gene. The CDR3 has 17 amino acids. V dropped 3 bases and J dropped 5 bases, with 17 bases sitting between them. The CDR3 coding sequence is TGTGCCAGCAGCTTCACCCCCGGGGAGGGGGATAATTCACCCCTCCACTTT. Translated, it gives CASSFTPGEGDNSPLHF.

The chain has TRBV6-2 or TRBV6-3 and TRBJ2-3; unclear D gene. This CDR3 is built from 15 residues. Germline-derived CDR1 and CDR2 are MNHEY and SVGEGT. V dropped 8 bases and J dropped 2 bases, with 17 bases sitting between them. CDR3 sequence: CASEQSRTFTDTQYF. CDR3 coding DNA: TGTGCCAGCGAGCAAAGCAGAACCTTCACAGATACGCAGTATTTT.

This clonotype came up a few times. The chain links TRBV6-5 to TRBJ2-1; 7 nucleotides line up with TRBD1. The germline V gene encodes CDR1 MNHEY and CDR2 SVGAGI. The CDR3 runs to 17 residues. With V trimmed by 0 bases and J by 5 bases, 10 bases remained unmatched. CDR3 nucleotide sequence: TGTGCCAGCAGTTACTCGAAGACAGGGTCCCTCCACAATGAGCAGTTCTTC. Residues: CASSYSKTGSLHNEQFF.

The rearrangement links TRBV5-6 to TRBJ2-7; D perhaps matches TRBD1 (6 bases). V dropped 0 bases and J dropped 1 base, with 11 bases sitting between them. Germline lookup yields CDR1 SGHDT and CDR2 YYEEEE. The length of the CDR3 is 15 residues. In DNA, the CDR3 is TGTGCCAGCAGCTTGGGGGGGCCCAGTTCCTACGAGCAGTACTTC. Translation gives CASSLGGPSSYEQYF.

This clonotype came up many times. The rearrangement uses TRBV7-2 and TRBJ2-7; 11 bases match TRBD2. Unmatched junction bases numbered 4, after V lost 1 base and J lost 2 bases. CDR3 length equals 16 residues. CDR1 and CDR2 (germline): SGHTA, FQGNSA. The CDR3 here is CASSLERSGGAYEQYF. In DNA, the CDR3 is TGTGCCAGCAGCTTAGAACGTAGCGGGGGGGCCTACGAGCAGTACTTC.

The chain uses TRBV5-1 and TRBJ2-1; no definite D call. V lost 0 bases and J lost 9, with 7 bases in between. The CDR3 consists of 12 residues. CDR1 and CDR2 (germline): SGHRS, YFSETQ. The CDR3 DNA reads TGCGCCAGCAGCTTGGATGTCTTTGAGCAGTTCTTC. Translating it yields CASSLDVFEQFF.

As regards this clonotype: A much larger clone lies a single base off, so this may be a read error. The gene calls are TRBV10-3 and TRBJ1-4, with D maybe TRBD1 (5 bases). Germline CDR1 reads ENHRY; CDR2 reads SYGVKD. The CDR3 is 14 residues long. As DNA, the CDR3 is TGTGTCATCAGTGACTCGACAGAAGGTGAAAAACTGTTTTTT. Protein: CVISDSTEGEKLFF.

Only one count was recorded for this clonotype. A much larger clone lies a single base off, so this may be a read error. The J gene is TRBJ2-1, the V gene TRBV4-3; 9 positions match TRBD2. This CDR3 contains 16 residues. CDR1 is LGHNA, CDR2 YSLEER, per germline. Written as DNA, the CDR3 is TGCGCCGGCAGCCAAGAGCTAGCGGGGCATTACAATGAGCAGTTCTTC. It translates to CAGSQELAGHYNEQFF.

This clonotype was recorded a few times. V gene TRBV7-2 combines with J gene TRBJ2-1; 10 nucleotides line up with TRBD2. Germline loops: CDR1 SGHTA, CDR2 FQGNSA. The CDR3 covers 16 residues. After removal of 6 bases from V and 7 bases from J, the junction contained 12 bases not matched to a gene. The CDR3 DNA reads TGTGCCAGCAGTTCAGAGGGAGCGGGGGGGCGAAATGAGCAGTTCTTC. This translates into CASSSEGAGGRNEQFF. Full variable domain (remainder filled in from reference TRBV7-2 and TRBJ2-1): GAGVSQSPSNKVTEKGKDVELRCDPISGHTALYWYRQSLGQGLEFLIYFQGNSAPDKSGLPSDRFSAERTGGSVSTLTIQRTQQEDSAVYLCASSSEGAGGRNEQFFGPGTRLTVL.

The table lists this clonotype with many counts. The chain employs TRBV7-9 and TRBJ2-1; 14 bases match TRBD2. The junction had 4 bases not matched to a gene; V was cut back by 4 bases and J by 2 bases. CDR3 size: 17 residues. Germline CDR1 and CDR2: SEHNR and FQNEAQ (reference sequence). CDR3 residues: CASSSPGLAGAYNEQFF. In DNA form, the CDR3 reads TGTGCCAGCAGCTCTCCGGGACTAGCGGGGGCCTACAATGAGCAGTTCTTC.

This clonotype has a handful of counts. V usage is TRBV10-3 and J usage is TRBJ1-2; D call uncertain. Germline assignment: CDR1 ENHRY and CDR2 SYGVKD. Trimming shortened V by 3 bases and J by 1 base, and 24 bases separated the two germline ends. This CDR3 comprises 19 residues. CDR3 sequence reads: CAISEYPAYRDSINYGYTF. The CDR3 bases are TGTGCCATCAGTGAATATCCGGCCTACCGGGATTCGATTAACTATGGCTACACCTTC.

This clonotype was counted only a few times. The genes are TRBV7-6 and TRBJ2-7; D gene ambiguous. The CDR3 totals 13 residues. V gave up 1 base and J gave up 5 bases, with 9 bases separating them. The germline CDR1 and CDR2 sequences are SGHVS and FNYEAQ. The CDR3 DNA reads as TGTGCCAGCAGCTTAGAAGGTATGAACGAGCAGTACTTC. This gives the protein CASSLEGMNEQYF.

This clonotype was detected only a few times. The CDR3 coding sequence is TGTGCCAGCTCGGGGTGGGAGACCCAGTACTTC. As protein: CASSGWETQYF. J is TRBJ2-5 and V is TRBV7-9; tentative D call: TRBD2 (5 bases). The V and J ends lost 8 bases and 5 bases respectively, with 9 bases between them. CDR1 and CDR2 from the germline V gene are SEHNR and FQNEAQ (reference sequence). The CDR3 consists of 11 residues.

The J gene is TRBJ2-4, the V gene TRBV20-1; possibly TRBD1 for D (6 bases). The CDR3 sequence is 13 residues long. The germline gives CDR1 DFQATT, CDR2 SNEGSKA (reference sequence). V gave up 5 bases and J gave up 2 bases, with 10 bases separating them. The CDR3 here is CSAHRDTKNIQYF. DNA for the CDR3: TGCAGTGCTCACAGGGATACCAAAAACATTCAGTACTTC.

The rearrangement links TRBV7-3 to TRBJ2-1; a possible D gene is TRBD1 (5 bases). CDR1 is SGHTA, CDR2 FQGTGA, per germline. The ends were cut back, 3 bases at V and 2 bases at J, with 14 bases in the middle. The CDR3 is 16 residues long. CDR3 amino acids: CASSFRRGPPYNEQFF. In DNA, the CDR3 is TGTGCCAGCAGCTTTAGAAGGGGTCCTCCCTACAATGAGCAGTTCTTC.

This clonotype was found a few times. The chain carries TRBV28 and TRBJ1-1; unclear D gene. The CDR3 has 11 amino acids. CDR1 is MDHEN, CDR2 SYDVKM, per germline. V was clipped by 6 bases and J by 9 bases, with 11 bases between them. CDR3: CASSPGLQAFF. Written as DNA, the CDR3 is TGTGCCAGCAGCCCCGGCCTTCAAGCTTTCTTT.

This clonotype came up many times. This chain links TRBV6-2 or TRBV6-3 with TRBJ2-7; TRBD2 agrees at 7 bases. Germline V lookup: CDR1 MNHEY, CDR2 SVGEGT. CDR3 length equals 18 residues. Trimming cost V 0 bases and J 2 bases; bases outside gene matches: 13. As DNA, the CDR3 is TGTGCCAGCAGTTACTCGGAAGGCGGAGCGGGGATCGCCTACGAGCAGTACGTC. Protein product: CASSYSEGGAGIAYEQYV.

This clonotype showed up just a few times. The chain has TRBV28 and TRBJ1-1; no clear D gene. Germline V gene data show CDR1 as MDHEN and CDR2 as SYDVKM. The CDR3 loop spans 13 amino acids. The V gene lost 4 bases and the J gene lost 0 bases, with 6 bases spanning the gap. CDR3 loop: CASSSNMNTEAFF. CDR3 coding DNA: TGTGCCAGCAGTTCAAACATGAACACTGAAGCTTTCTTT.

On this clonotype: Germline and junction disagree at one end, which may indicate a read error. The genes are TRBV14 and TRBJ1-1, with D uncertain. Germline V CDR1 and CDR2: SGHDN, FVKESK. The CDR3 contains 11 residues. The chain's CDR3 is CASSQVLLTVF. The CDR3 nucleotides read TGTGCCAGCAGCCAAGTTCTACTCACGGTCTTT.

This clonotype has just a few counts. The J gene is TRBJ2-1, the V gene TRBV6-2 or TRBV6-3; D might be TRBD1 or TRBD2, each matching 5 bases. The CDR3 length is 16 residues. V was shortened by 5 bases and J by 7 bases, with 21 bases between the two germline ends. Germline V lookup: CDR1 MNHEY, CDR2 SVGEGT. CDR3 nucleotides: TGTGCCAGCAGTCCCGGCGGGCCTATGGGGGTTAATGAGCAGTTCTTC. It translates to CASSPGGPMGVNEQFF.